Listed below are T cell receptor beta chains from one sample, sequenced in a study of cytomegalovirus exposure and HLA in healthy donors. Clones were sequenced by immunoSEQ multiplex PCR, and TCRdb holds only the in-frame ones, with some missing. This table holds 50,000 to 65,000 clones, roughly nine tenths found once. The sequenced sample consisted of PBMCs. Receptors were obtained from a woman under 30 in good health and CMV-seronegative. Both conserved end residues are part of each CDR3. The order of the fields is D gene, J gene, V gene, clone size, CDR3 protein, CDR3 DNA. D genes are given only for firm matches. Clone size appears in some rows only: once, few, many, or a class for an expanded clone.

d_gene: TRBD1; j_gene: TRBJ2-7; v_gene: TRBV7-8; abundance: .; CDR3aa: CASSSVRTGRGGEQYF; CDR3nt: TGTGCCAGCAGCTCAGTCCGGACAGGGAGAGGGGGGGAGCAGTACTTC
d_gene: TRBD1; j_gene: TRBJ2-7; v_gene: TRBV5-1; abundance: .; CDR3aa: CASSPDRGRYEQYF; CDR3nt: TGCGCCAGCAGCCCTGACAGGGGGCGGTACGAGCAGTACTTC
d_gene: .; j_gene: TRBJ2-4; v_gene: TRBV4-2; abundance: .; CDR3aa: CASSQDRGSHTGAKNIQYF; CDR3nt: TGTGCCAGCAGCCAAGATAGGGGAAGTCATACAGGAGCCAAAAACATTCAGTACTTC
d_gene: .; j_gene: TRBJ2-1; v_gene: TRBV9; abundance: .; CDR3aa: CASNPRGAHEQFF; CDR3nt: TGTGCCAGCAATCCCCGGGGGGCTCATGAGCAGTTCTTC
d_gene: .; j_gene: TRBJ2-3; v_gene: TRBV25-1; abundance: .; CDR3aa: CASSEWGRDTQYF; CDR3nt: TGTGCCAGCAGTGAATGGGGGCGAGATACGCAGTATTTT
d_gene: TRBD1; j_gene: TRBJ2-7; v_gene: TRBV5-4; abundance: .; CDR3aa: CASSLATGDEQYF; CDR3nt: TGTGCCAGCAGCTTGGCCACAGGGGACGAGCAGTACTTC
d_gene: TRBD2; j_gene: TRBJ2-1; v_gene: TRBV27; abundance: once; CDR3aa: CASSRSSGGGSNEQFF; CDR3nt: TGTGCCAGCAGTAGGTCTAGCGGGGGAGGGAGCAATGAGCAGTTCTTC
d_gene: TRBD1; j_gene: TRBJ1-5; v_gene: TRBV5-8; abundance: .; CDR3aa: CASSPDRGGDTNQPQHF; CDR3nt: TGTGCCAGCAGCCCGGACAGGGGAGGGGATACGAATCAGCCCCAGCATTTT
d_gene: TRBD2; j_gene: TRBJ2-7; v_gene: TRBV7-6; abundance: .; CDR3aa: CASSSGWTSGRLGYEQYF; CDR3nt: TGTGCCAGCAGCTCGGGATGGACTAGCGGGAGGTTGGGCTACGAGCAGTACTTC
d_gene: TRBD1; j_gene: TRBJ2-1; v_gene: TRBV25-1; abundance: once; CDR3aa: CASSHRGRMVSTEQFF; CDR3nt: TGTGCCAGCTCTCACAGGGGGCGTATGGTTTCTACTGAGCAGTTCTTC
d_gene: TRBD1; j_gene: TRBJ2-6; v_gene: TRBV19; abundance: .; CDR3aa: CASTGGLRGSSGANVLTF; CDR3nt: TGTGCCAGTACGGGTGGTCTCAGGGGGAGCTCTGGGGCCAACGTCCTGACTTTC
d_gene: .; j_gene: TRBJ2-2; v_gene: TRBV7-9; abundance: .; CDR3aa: CASTGANTGELFF; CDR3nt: TGTGCCAGCACCGGGGCGAACACCGGGGAGCTGTTTTTT
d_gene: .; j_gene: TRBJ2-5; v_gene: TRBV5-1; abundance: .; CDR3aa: CASALGADLQETQYF; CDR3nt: TGCGCCAGCGCATTGGGGGCGGATCTCCAAGAGACCCAGTACTTC
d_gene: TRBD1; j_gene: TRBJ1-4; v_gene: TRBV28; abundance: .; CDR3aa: CASRGTGGPNEKLFF; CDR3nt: TGTGCCAGCAGGGGGACAGGGGGCCCTAATGAAAAACTGTTTTTT
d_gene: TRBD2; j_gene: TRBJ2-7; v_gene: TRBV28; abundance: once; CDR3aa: CASSSPLAGVYEQYF; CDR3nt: TGTGCCAGCAGTTCCCCCCTAGCGGGAGTTTACGAGCAGTACTTC
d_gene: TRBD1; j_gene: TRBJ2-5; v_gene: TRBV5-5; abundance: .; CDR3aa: CASSLRDRPETQYF; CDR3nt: TGTGCCAGCAGCCTAAGGGACAGGCCAGAGACCCAGTACTTC
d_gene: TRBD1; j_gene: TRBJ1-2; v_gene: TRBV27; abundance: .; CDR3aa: CASSLTTGGGGGYTF; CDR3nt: TGTGCCAGCAGTTTAACGACAGGGGGCGGTGGTGGCTACACCTTC
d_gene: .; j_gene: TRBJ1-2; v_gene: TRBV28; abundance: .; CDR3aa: CASSSPDRPGSF; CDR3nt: TGTGCCAGCAGTTCCCCCGATCGACCGGGAAGCTTC
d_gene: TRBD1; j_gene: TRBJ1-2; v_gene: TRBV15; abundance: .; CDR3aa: CATSRDRGQVGGYTF; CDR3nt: TGTGCCACCAGCAGAGATAGGGGACAGGTCGGGGGCTACACCTTC
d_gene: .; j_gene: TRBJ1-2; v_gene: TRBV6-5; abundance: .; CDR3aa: CASSWTGGDYYGYTF; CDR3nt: TGTGCCAGCAGTTGGACGGGTGGGGACTACTATGGCTACACCTTC
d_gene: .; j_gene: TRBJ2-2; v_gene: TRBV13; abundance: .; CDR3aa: CASSLVQGTDGPAGTGELFF; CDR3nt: TGTGCCAGCAGCTTAGTACAGGGGACTGATGGGCCTGCGGGAACCGGGGAGCTGTTTTTT
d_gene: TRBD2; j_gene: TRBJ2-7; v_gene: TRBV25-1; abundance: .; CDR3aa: CASSLAGSREQYF; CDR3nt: TGTGCCAGCAGCCTAGCGGGAAGCCGCGAGCAGTACTTC
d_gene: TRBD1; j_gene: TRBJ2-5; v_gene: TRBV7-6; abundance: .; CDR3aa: CASSLGTGTLETQYF; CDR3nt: TGTGCCAGCAGCTTAGGGACAGGGACGTTGGAGACCCAGTACTTC
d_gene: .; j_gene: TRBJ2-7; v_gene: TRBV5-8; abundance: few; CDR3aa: CASSLLAYEQYF; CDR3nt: TGTGCCAGCAGCTTGTTAGCCTACGAGCAGTACTTC
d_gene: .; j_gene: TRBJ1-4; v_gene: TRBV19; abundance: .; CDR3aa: CASNRGYNEKLFF; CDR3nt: TGTGCCAGTAACCGGGGGTATAATGAAAAACTGTTTTTT
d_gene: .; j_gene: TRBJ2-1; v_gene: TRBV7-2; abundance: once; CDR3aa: CASSPRTGASNEQFF; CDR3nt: TGTGCCAGCAGCCCTAGGACTGGTGCGTCCAATGAGCAGTTCTTC
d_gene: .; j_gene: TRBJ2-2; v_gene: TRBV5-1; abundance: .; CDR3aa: CASSQGNTGELFF; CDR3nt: TGCGCCAGCAGCCAGGGGAACACCGGGGAGCTGTTTTTT
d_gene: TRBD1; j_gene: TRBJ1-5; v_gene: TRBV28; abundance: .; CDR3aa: CASSLPGGGSNQPQHF; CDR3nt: TGTGCCAGCAGTTTACCCGGAGGGGGCTCCAATCAGCCCCAGCATTTT
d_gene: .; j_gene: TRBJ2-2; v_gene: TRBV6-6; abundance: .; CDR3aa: CASRLKGELFF; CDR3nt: TGTGCCAGCAGGTTAAAAGGGGAGCTGTTTTTT
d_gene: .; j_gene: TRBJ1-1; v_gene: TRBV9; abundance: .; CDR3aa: CASSVSGDTMAEAFF; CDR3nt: TGTGCCAGCAGCGTATCAGGGGACACTATGGCTGAAGCTTTCTTT
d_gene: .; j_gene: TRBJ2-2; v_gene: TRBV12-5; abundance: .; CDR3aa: CASGSGAGGELFF; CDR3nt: TGTGCTAGTGGTTCTGGGGCCGGCGGGGAGCTGTTTTTT
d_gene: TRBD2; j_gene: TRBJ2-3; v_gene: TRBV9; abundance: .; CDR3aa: CASNGGGRADTQYF; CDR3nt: TGTGCCAGCAACGGGGGGGGGAGGGCAGATACGCAGTATTTT
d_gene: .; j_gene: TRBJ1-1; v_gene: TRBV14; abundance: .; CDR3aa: CASSKAPPSAFF; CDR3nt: TGTGCCAGCAGCAAAGCACCGCCAAGCGCTTTCTTT
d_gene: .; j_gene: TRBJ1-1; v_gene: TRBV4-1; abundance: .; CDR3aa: CASSHPRDGSKNTEAFF; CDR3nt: TGCGCCAGCAGCCATCCCAGGGATGGGTCTAAAAACACTGAAGCTTTCTTT
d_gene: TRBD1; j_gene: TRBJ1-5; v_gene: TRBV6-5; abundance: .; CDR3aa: CASSWDRDQPQHF; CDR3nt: TGTGCCAGCAGTTGGGACAGGGATCAGCCCCAGCATTTT
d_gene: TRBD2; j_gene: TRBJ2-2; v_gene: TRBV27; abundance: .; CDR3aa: CASSLLGTSGASGELFF; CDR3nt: TGTGCCAGCAGTTTGCTCGGGACTAGCGGGGCCAGCGGGGAGCTGTTTTTT
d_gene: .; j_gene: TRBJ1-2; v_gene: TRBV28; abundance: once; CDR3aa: CASSSVNYGYTF; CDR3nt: TGTGCCAGCAGTTCGGTTAACTATGGCTACACCTTC
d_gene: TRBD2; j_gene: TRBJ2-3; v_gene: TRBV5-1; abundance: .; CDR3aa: CASSARTSGGPTDTQYF; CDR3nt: TGCGCCAGCAGCGCCAGGACTAGCGGGGGACCCACAGATACGCAGTATTTT
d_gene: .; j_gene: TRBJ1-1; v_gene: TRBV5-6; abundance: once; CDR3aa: CASSLGRGEAFF; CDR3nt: TGTGCCAGCAGCTTGGGCAGGGGTGAAGCTTTCTTT
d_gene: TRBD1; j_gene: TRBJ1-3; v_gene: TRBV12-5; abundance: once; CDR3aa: CASGTGVSGNTIYF; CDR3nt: TGTGCTAGTGGCACAGGGGTCTCTGGAAACACCATATATTTT
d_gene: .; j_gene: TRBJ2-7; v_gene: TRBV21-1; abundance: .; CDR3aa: CAVQDYIYEQYF; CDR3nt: TGTGCCGTACAGGACTACATTTACGAGCAGTACTTC
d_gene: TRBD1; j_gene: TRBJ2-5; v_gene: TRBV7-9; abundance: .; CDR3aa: CASSINRDRGWETQYF; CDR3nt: TGTGCCAGCAGCATAAATCGGGACAGGGGGTGGGAGACCCAGTACTTC
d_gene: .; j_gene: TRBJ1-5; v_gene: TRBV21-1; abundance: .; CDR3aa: CASSKGTEISNQPQHF; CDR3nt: TGTGCCAGCAGCAAAGGCACGGAGATAAGCAATCAGCCCCAGCATTTT
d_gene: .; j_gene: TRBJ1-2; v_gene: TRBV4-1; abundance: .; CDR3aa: CASSQAQPGGYTF; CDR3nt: TGCGCCAGCAGCCAAGCGCAGCCGGGTGGCTACACCTTC
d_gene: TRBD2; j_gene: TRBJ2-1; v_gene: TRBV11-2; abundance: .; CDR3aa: CASSPIAGWGEQFF; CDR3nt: TGTGCCAGCAGCCCTATAGCGGGGTGGGGTGAGCAGTTCTTC
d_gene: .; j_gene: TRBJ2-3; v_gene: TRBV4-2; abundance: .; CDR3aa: CASSSGTSLSTDTQYF; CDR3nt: TGTGCCAGCAGTTCCGGGACATCACTGAGCACAGATACGCAGTATTTT
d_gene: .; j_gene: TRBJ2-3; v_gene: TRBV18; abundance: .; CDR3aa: CASSLGTSTDTQYF; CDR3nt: TGTGCCAGCTCACTCGGGACTAGCACAGATACGCAGTATTTT
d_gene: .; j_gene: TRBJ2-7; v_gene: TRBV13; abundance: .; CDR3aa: CASSLGARGPYEQYF; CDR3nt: TGTGCCAGCAGCTTAGGCGCCAGGGGTCCCTACGAGCAGTACTTC
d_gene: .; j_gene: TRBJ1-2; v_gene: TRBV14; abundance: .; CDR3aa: CASSRTASYFPGYTF; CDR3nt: TGTGCCAGCAGCCGGACAGCTTCCTACTTCCCTGGCTACACCTTC
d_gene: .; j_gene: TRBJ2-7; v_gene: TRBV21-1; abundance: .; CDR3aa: CASNTGTGAWEQYF; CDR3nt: TGTGCCAGCAATACCGGGACAGGGGCCTGGGAGCAGTACTTC
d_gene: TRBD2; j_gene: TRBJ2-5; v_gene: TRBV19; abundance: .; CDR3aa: CASSMLGGETQYF; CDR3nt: TGTGCCAGTAGTATGTTGGGGGGGGAGACCCAGTACTTC
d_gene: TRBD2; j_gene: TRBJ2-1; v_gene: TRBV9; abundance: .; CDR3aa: CASSVGALAGVGNEQFF; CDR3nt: TGTGCCAGCAGCGTAGGGGCTCTGGCGGGAGTCGGCAATGAGCAGTTCTTC
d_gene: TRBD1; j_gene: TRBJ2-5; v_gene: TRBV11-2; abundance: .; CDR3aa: CASSLGQGAWETQYF; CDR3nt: TGTGCCAGCAGCTTAGGACAGGGGGCTTGGGAGACCCAGTACTTC
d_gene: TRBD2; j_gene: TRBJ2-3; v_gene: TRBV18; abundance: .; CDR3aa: CASSPRRLAGSTDTQYF; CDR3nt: TGTGCCAGCTCACCACGCAGACTAGCGGGAAGCACAGATACGCAGTATTTT
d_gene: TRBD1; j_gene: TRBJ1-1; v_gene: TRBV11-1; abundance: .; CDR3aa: CASSRAGTGDLSFF; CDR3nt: TGTGCCAGCAGCAGAGCGGGGACAGGGGACCTTTCTTTCTTT
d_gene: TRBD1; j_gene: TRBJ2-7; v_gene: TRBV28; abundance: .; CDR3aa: CASSAPGQGRWEQYF; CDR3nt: TGTGCCAGCAGTGCGCCGGGACAGGGCCGGTGGGAGCAGTACTTC
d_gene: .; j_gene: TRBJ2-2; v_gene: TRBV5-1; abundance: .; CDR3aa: CASSLAAGSGELFF; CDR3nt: TGCGCCAGCAGCTTGGCGGCGGGCTCCGGGGAGCTGTTTTTT
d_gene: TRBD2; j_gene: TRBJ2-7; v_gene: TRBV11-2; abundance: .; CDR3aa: CASSLEAGGRQDNEQYF; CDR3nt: TGTGCCAGCAGCTTAGAGGCGGGCGGGAGGCAGGACAACGAGCAGTACTTC
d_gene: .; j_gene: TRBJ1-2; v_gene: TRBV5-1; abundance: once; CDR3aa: CASSLTGSTQGYTF; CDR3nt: TGCGCCAGCAGCCTTACCGGATCCACTCAGGGTTACACCTTC